This entry lists 16 T cell receptor beta chains sequenced from one sample in a study of T cells in Graves' hyperthyroidism and ophthalmopathy. RNA transcripts gave rise to amplified TCR beta CDR3 regions. TCR CDR3 underwent first-round RT-PCR with the HTBI primer set. MiXCR, applied by TCRdb to the multiplex PCR reads, yields one record per CDR3 protein. The table records about 400,000 distinct CDR3 sequences, more than 15% of them present only once. Sequencing was carried out using blood. The receptors come from a woman between 18 and 30 years old with Graves' hyperthyroidism.

This clonotype was seen a few times. This clone may be a read error of a much larger clone one base away. This chain uses TRBV3-1 with TRBJ1-5; D possibly corresponds to TRBD1 (5 bases). From germline, CDR1 is LGHDT and CDR2 YNNKEL (reference sequence). The CDR3 totals 15 residues. This CDR3 is CAGSQAWGEDQPQHF. Written as DNA, the CDR3 is TGTGCCGGCAGCCAAGCGTGGGGGGAAGATCAGCCCCAGCATTTT.

In this sample, this clonotype turned up many times. The rearrangement joins TRBV3-1 to TRBJ2-1; D is unclear. CDR3 length equals 15 residues. Germline V gene lookup returns CDR1 LGHDT and CDR2 YNNKEL (reference sequence). Trimming pared 0 bases from V and 0 bases from J, leaving 6 bases between. The DNA of the CDR3 is TGTGCCAGCAGCCAAGAGCTCAGCTCCTACAATGAGCAGTTCTTC. It translates to CASSQELSSYNEQFF.

In this sample, this clonotype turned up a few times. The chain recombines TRBV19 with TRBJ2-7; 9 nucleotides align to TRBD2. V gave up 1 base and J gave up 4 bases; unmatched junction bases: 5. The CDR3 has 15 amino acids. The germline V gene has CDR1 LNHDA and CDR2 SQIVND (reference sequence). DNA of the CDR3: TGTGCCAGTAGTATAGGCCTAGCGGGGCTATACGAGCAGTACTTC. Translating it yields CASSIGLAGLYEQYF.

In this sample, this clonotype turned up many times. This chain links TRBV27 with TRBJ1-2; 7 nucleotides agree with TRBD1. The CDR3 covers 13 residues. Germline assignment: CDR1 MNHEY and CDR2 SMNVEV (reference sequence). The junction had 5 bases not matched to a gene; V was cut back by 3 bases and J by 7 bases. This CDR3 reads CASSFRTGGGYTF. Written as DNA, the CDR3 is TGTGCCAGCAGTTTTCGGACAGGCGGTGGCTACACCTTC.

In the case of this clonotype: A read error is possible here, since a much larger clone lies one base away. J is TRBJ2-5 and V is TRBV20-1; D is unclear. The CDR3 has 11 residues. The germline V and J ends were trimmed by 3 bases and 8 bases, with 10 bases remaining between them. Per germline, CDR1 DFQATT and CDR2 SNEGSKA (reference sequence). CDR3: CSASPRDTQYF. CDR3 bases: TGCAGTGCTAGTCCGCGAGATACCCAGTACTTC.

This clonotype was recorded a few times. The chain is built from TRBV30 and TRBJ2-3; D ambiguous. Germline CDR1 is GTSNPN and CDR2 is SVGIG (reference sequence). This CDR3 is 12 amino acids long. Trimming pared 1 base from V and 6 bases from J, leaving 8 bases between. The CDR3 bases are TGTGCCTGGAGTGGACGGGTTGATACGCAGTATTTT. It translates to CAWSGRVDTQYF.

This clonotype was seen a handful of times. The chain combines TRBV12-3 or TRBV12-4 with TRBJ1-4; D gene unclear. The CDR3 covers 15 residues. V was shortened by 3 bases and J by 8 bases, with 16 bases between the two germline ends. Here the CDR3 reads CASSLEAGSREKLFF. In DNA, the CDR3 is TGTGCCAGCAGTTTGGAGGCGGGGTCTCGGGAAAAACTGTTTTTT.

This clonotype was found many times. The V gene is TRBV5-5, the J gene TRBJ2-5; no clear D gene. Trimming took 2 bases from V and 5 from J, leaving 16 bases between them. Germline CDR1 and CDR2: SGHKS and YYEKEE (reference sequence). The CDR3 runs 15 residues. This CDR3 reads CASSLLGTPRETQYF. The CDR3 coding sequence is TGTGCCAGCAGCTTATTGGGAACACCACGGGAGACCCAGTACTTC.

This chain links TRBV7-2 with TRBJ2-3, with D tentatively TRBD2 (5 bases). Germline lookup yields CDR1 SGHTA and CDR2 FQGNSA. Deletions cut 5 bases from V and 0 bases from J, with 18 bases between. This CDR3 contains 17 residues. The CDR3 loop is CASSQVLSGISTDTQYF. The DNA for the CDR3 is TGTGCCAGCAGCCAGGTCCTTTCCGGGATTAGCACAGATACGCAGTATTTT. Full variable domain (remainder filled in from reference TRBV7-2 and TRBJ2-3): GAGVSQSPSNKVTEKGKDVELRCDPISGHTALYWYRQSLGQGLEFLIYFQGNSAPDKSGLPSDRFSAERTGGSVSTLTIQRTQQEDSAVYLCASSQVLSGISTDTQYFGPGTRLTVL.

CDR3 sequence: CASSMEQSYEQYF. CDR3 bases: TGTGCCAGTAGTATGGAGCAGTCCTACGAGCAGTACTTC. This rearrangement joins TRBV19 to TRBJ2-7; no firm D call. Trimming left V 3 bases short and J 1 base short, with 7 bases between. Germline CDR1 and CDR2: LNHDA and SQIVND (reference sequence). This CDR3 region has 13 residues.

This clonotype showed up many times. The gene calls are TRBV6-1 and TRBJ1-4; D may be TRBD1 (5 bases). Germline values: CDR1 MNHNS, CDR2 SASEGT. The CDR3 runs 10 residues. The CDR3 coding sequence is TGTGCGGCGGGGGATGAAAAACTGTTTTTT. This codes for CAAGDEKLFF.

This clonotype was seen repeatedly, ten times or more. The chain joins TRBV24-1 to TRBJ1-2, with 8 positions matching TRBD1. The CDR3 spans 14 residues. With V trimmed by 6 bases and J by 9 bases, 11 bases remained unmatched. Germline loops: CDR1 KGHDR, CDR2 SFDVKD. The CDR3 nucleotides read TGTGCCACCAGTACTGGACAGGGTAGTAATAGCTACACCTTC. Translated, it gives CATSTGQGSNSYTF.

The genes are TRBV12-3 or TRBV12-4 and TRBJ2-1; 7 bases fit TRBD1. The CDR3 loop spans 14 amino acids. Trimming took 6 bases from V and 5 from J; bases not matched to a gene: 7. CDR3 nucleotides: TGTGCCAGCAGCCTCCATGACAGGGACAATGAGCAGTTCTTC. Amino acid sequence: CASSLHDRDNEQFF.

This clonotype was seen a handful of times. The J gene is TRBJ2-5, the V gene TRBV5-5; TRBD1 matches 12 bases. Germline-derived CDR1 and CDR2 are SGHKS and YYEKEE (reference sequence). V shed 2 bases and J 3 bases; nucleotides not matched to a gene: 8. The length of the CDR3 is 17 residues. Written as DNA, the CDR3 is TGTGCCAGCAGCTTCGCCGGCGGGACAGGGGGCAAAGAGACCCAGTACTTC. Translated: CASSFAGGTGGKETQYF.

The rearrangement links TRBV20-1 to TRBJ2-5; a possible D gene is TRBD2 (5 bases). The germline gives CDR1 DFQATT, CDR2 SNEGSKA (reference sequence). The CDR3 spans 12 residues. The ends were cut back, 3 bases at V and 0 bases at J, with 5 bases in the middle. Here the CDR3 reads CSAREDQETQYF. CDR3 sequence (DNA): TGCAGTGCTAGGGAGGACCAAGAGACCCAGTACTTC.

This clonotype was recorded many times. The chain joins TRBV11-2 to TRBJ1-3; D perhaps matches TRBD1 (5 bases). CDR3 length equals 16 residues. In germline, CDR1 is SGHAT, CDR2 FQNNGV. Trimming pared 4 bases from V and 7 bases from J, leaving 20 bases between. CDR3: CASSSGGTPGWNTIYF. DNA for the CDR3: TGTGCCAGCAGCTCCGGAGGGACGCCGGGATGGAACACCATATATTTT. Supplemented by reference TRBV11-2 and TRBJ1-3, the full variable domain reads EAGVAQSPRYKIIEKRQSVAFWCNPISGHATLYWYQQILGQGPKLLIQFQNNGVVDDSQLPKDRFSAERLKGVDSTLKIQPAKLEDSAVYLCASSSGGTPGWNTIYFGEGSWLTVV.